Following are 27 T cell receptor beta chains from one sample sequenced in a study of blood T cells in healthy people across ages. The use of a sample-barcoded 5' primer and a J-beta primer mix characterized a second PCR of about 7 to 12 cycles. TCRdb processed the 5' RACE reads anew with MiXCR; each CDR3 protein has one entry. Among around 1,500,000 distinct CDR3 sequences listed, roughly 45% were seen once. Sequencing input: blood. All receptors come from a woman aged 18-30 years in good health.

This clonotype was seen only a few times. The chain carries TRBV11-2 and TRBJ2-5; TRBD2 is a possible D gene (6 bases). This CDR3 has 17 amino acids. Germline-derived CDR1 and CDR2 are SGHAT and FQNNGV. V was clipped by 5 bases and J by 2 bases, with 21 bases between them. For the CDR3, the DNA is TGTGCCAGCAGCGAAGGGTTCTCTGCGGGGATACAAGAGACCCAGTACTTC. Protein product: CASSEGFSAGIQETQYF.

The V call is TRBV4-1, the J call TRBJ1-5, with 9 bases aligning to TRBD1. The V gene's germline CDR1 is MGHRA and CDR2 YSYEKL. V shed 2 bases, J shed 5 bases, and the junction held 4 bases outside the gene matches. This CDR3 spans 15 amino acids. The CDR3 is CASSQSGQGDQPQHF. CDR3 nucleotides: TGCGCCAGCAGCCAATCGGGACAGGGAGATCAGCCCCAGCATTTT.

A note on this clonotype: This may arise from a read error, as a much more abundant clone is one base away. This chain connects TRBV5-1 to TRBJ2-1; 11 bases are a match to TRBD2. TRBJ2-7 explains the end of the DNA better; the J call may be wrong. The CDR3 spans 15 residues. Per germline, CDR1 SGHRS and CDR2 YFSETQ. CDR3 in amino acids: CASSQTSGRYNEQYF. Written as DNA, the CDR3 is TGCGCCAGCAGCCAAACTAGCGGGAGATACAATGAGCAGTACTTC.

This CDR3 is CASSKEAGYGQQYF. CDR3 DNA: TGTGCCAGCAGCAAAGAGGCAGGGTACGGGCAGCAGTACTTC. The rearrangement links TRBV21-1 to TRBJ2-7; the D call TRBD1 from the table was never checked on the DNA. TRBV21-1 is reported as a pseudogene. The CDR3 runs to 14 residues.

The CDR3, as DNA: TGTGCCAGCAGTTCCATTTCGGGACTTGGAACAGATACGCAGTATTTT. Translation: CASSSISGLGTDTQYF. The gene calls are TRBV12-3 or TRBV12-4 and TRBJ2-3; a weak D match, TRBD2 (6 bases). With 4 bases removed from V and 3 bases from J, the gap between germline ends came to 17 bases. This CDR3 spans 16 amino acids.

Comments on this clonotype: Compared with germline, one end of the junction differs, possibly owing to a read error. The chain recombines TRBV20-1 with TRBJ2-1; unclear D gene. Germline V gene sequence: CDR1 DFQATT, CDR2 SNEGSKA (reference sequence). This CDR3 region has 13 residues. The chain's CDR3 is CSARPSQYNKQFF. In DNA form, the CDR3 reads TGCAGTGCTAGGCCTAGTCAGTACAATAAGCAGTTCTTC.

V and J are TRBV29-1 and TRBJ1-2; D remains unclear. V was shortened by 3 bases and J by 4 bases, with 9 bases between the two germline ends. Germline loops: CDR1 SQVTM, CDR2 ANQGSEA. This CDR3 is 12 amino acids long. The CDR3 protein is CSVDPRTYGYTF. For the CDR3, the DNA is TGCAGCGTTGACCCCCGCACCTATGGCTACACCTTC.

As regards this clonotype: Compared with germline, one end of the junction differs, possibly owing to a read error. The rearrangement links TRBV27 to TRBJ1-2; the D gene is possibly TRBD1 (5 bases). CDR3 length: 13 residues. The germline V gene encodes CDR1 MNHEY and CDR2 SMNVEV (reference sequence). CDR3 protein: CAGSFSSGNGYTF. CDR3 in DNA: TGTGCCGGCAGTTTCAGTTCAGGGAATGGCTACACCTTC.

The rearrangement uses TRBV29-1 and TRBJ2-3; TRBD2 matches at 11 bases. Germline V gene lookup returns CDR1 SQVTM and CDR2 ANQGSEA. V lost 7 bases, J lost 2 bases, and 8 bases stayed unmatched. The CDR3 spans 15 residues. CDR3 protein: CSAAGLADLTDTQYF. In DNA, the CDR3 is TGCAGCGCCGCGGGACTAGCGGACCTCACAGATACGCAGTATTTT.

V and J are TRBV10-3 and TRBJ2-1; no clear D gene. CDR1 is ENHRY, CDR2 SYGVKD, per germline. This CDR3 is built from 12 residues. V was clipped by 0 bases and J by 9 bases, with 6 bases between them. The chain's CDR3 is CAISESMGEQFF. CDR3 nucleotides: TGTGCCATCAGTGAGTCGATGGGTGAGCAGTTCTTC.

This clonotype was counted a few times. The genes are TRBV6-5 and TRBJ2-2, with a possible D match to TRBD1 (5 bases). CDR3 size: 15 residues. Looked up from germline, CDR1 is MNHEY and CDR2 is SVGAGI. Trimming pared 0 bases from V and 3 bases from J, leaving 8 bases between. CDR3 nucleotide sequence: TGTGCCAGCAGTTACTCTGGGGCGGACACCGGGGAGCTGTTTTTT. Residues: CASSYSGADTGELFF.

The chain is built from TRBV12-3 or TRBV12-4 and TRBJ2-3, with TRBD2 matching 7 bases. The CDR3 consists of 13 residues. V gave up 6 bases and J gave up 11 bases; unmatched junction bases: 11. This chain's CDR3 is CASRGDYSDVQYF. The DNA of the CDR3 is TGTGCCAGCAGGGGGGACTACTCAGATGTGCAGTATTTT.

The chain combines TRBV12-3 or TRBV12-4 with TRBJ2-3, with 11 bases fitting TRBD1. V lost 6 bases and J lost 5; bases outside the gene matches: 10. This CDR3 comprises 16 residues. CDR3 sequence: CASRTQDRGLVDTQYF. The CDR3 DNA reads as TGTGCCAGCAGGACTCAGGACAGGGGGCTTGTAGATACGCAGTATTTT.

V and J are TRBV12-3 or TRBV12-4 and TRBJ1-5; D is possibly TRBD1 (6 bases). V dropped 5 bases and J dropped 0 bases, with 11 bases sitting between them. The CDR3 covers 15 residues. The CDR3 nucleotides are TGTGCCAGCAGTGCGGACAGTTATAGCAATCAGCCCCAGCATTTT. It yields the protein CASSADSYSNQPQHF.

The chain has TRBV4-1 and TRBJ2-1; possibly TRBD1 for D (5 bases). Matching the DNA end better, TRBJ2-7 makes the J call doubtful. CDR3 length: 15 amino acids. Per the germline V gene, CDR1 is MGHRA and CDR2 is YSYEKL. As DNA, the CDR3 is TGCGCCAGCAGCCGAGACAGCTTCTCCTACAATGAGCAGTACTTC. It is translated as CASSRDSFSYNEQYF.

The rearrangement links TRBV11-2 to TRBJ2-2; 7 positions match TRBD1. V lost 5 bases to trimming and J lost 9 bases; unmatched junction nucleotides: 12. The CDR3 spans 15 residues. Looked up from germline, CDR1 is SGHAT and CDR2 is FQNNGV. CDR3 amino acids: CASSPMGSGGRELFF. The CDR3 coding sequence is TGTGCCAGCAGCCCGATGGGATCAGGGGGAAGGGAGCTGTTTTTT. Complete variable domain (other parts from reference TRBV11-2 and TRBJ2-2): EAGVAQSPRYKIIEKRQSVAFWCNPISGHATLYWYQQILGQGPKLLIQFQNNGVVDDSQLPKDRFSAERLKGVDSTLKIQPAKLEDSAVYLCASSPMGSGGRELFFGEGSRLTVL.

As for this clonotype: This may come from a read error, since a much larger clone is one base off. The chain is built from TRBV2 and TRBJ2-6, with a possible D match to TRBD2 (5 bases). Germline V gene lookup returns CDR1 SNHLY and CDR2 FYNNEI. The V gene lost 9 bases and the J gene lost 0 bases, with 6 bases spanning the gap. This CDR3 has 13 amino acids. The CDR3 here is CARRDSGANVLTF. The CDR3, as DNA: TGTGCCAGGAGGGACTCTGGGGCCAACGTCCTGACTTTC.

On this clonotype itself: At one boundary the junction diverges from the germline segment, which might be a read error. The rearrangement links TRBV4-2 to TRBJ1-6; TRBD1 might be the D (6 bases). This CDR3 region has 15 residues. Germline loops: CDR1 LGHNA, CDR2 YNFKEQ. In DNA, the CDR3 is TGTGCCAGCAGCGAAGAACAGGGCGGGGGTTCACCCCTCCACTTT. Translated, it gives CASSEEQGGGSPLHF.

CDR3 sequence reads: CAISESIGGASDEKLFF. The CDR3 DNA reads as TGTGCCATCAGTGAGTCGATAGGAGGGGCGAGTGATGAAAAACTGTTTTTT. The chain employs TRBV10-3 and TRBJ1-4; tentatively, D is TRBD1 (5 bases). V dropped 0 bases and J dropped 6 bases, with 17 bases sitting between them. Germline loops: CDR1 ENHRY, CDR2 SYGVKD. The CDR3 covers 17 residues.

The genes are TRBV20-1 and TRBJ2-3; D is perhaps TRBD2 (6 bases). The CDR3 spans 14 residues. Between the trimmed V and J ends, which lost 5 bases and 1 base, there was a span of 13 bases. Germline loops: CDR1 DFQATT, CDR2 SNEGSKA (reference sequence). CDR3 loop: CSARTPGGTDTQYF. CDR3 DNA: TGCAGTGCTCGGACACCGGGGGGCACAGATACGCAGTATTTT.

This clonotype was picked up a small number of times. The chain has TRBV6-5 and TRBJ1-1; D not resolved. The CDR3 totals 14 residues. The V and J ends lost 2 bases and 1 base respectively, with 8 bases between them. CDR1 and CDR2 (germline): MNHEY, SVGAGI. CDR3 in amino acids: CASSYNRQNTEAFF. CDR3 DNA: TGTGCCAGCAGTTACAACAGACAGAACACTGAAGCTTTCTTT.

V gene TRBV2 combines with J gene TRBJ2-7; D is unclear. The V gene's germline CDR1 is SNHLY and CDR2 FYNNEI. The CDR3 is 13 amino acids. Trimming removed 7 bases at V and 7 bases at J, with 17 bases between. The CDR3 DNA reads TGTGCCAGCACAGCGTACTCCTACAATGAGCAGTACTTC. The encoded protein is CASTAYSYNEQYF.

To note about this clonotype: The junction departs from germline at one end; a sequencing error may be responsible. This chain uses TRBV12-3 or TRBV12-4 with TRBJ1-5; 7 bases are a match to TRBD1. This CDR3 is 17 amino acids long. The CDR3 region has the DNA TGTGCCGGCAGCAATCAGGGGGGCGCAAATAGCAATCAGCCCCAGCATTTT. Amino acids: CAGSNQGGANSNQPQHF.

This chain uses TRBV14 with TRBJ2-1; possible D gene TRBD1, 5 bases. CDR3 length: 13 amino acids. Deletions cut 4 bases from V and 9 bases from J, with 13 bases between. The germline V gene encodes CDR1 SGHDN and CDR2 FVKESK. This chain's CDR3 is CASSLLPRAEQFF. CDR3 DNA: TGTGCCAGCAGCCTCCTCCCCAGGGCTGAGCAGTTCTTC.

This clonotype has a count of ten or more. This sequence joins TRBV12-3 or TRBV12-4 and TRBJ2-1, with 7 bases matching TRBD2. Unmatched junction bases numbered 4, after V lost 2 bases and J lost 6 bases. This CDR3 has 14 amino acids. The CDR3 bases are TGTGCCAGCAGTTTATCGGGAGGAGGCAATGAGCAGTTCTTC. Residues: CASSLSGGGNEQFF.

The V and J genes are TRBV12-3 or TRBV12-4 and TRBJ2-1, with D unclear. Trimming left V 6 bases short and J 5 bases short, with 11 bases between. The CDR3 spans 13 residues. The CDR3 sequence: CASRKSGDNEQFF. The CDR3 DNA is TGTGCCAGCAGAAAATCGGGCGACAATGAGCAGTTCTTC.

This clonotype was detected ten times or more. The chain links TRBV7-2 to TRBJ1-2, with D maybe TRBD1 (5 bases). CDR1 SGHTA and CDR2 FQGNSA come from the germline V gene. The CDR3 contains 14 residues. V gave up 5 bases and J gave up 4 bases, with 14 bases separating them. The CDR3 DNA sequence: TGTGCCAGCAGCCCCGAATCGGGACCCTATGGCTACACCTTC. Amino acids: CASSPESGPYGYTF.